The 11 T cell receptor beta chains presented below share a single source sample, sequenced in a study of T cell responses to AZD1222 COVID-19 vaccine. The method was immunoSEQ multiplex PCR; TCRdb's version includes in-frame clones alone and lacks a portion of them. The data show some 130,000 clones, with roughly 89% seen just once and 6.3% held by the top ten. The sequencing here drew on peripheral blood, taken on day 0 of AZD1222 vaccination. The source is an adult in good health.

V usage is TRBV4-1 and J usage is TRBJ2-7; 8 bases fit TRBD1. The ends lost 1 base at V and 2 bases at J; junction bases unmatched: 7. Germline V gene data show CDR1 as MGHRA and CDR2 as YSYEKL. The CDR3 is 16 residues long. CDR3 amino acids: CASSQAADRVTYEQYF. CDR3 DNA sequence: TGCGCCAGCAGCCAAGCAGCGGACAGGGTCACCTACGAGCAGTACTTC.

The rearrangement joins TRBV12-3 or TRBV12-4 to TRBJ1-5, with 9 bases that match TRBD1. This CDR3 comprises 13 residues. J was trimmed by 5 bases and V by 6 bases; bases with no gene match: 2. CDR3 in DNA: TGTGCCAGCAGCGGGACAGGGCATCAGCCCCAGCATTTT. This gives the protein CASSGTGHQPQHF.

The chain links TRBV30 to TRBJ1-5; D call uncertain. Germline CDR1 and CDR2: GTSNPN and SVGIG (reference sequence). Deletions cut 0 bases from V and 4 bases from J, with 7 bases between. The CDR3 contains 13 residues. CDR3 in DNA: TGTGCCTGGAGTGTCTATCTTAATCAGCCCCAGCATTTT. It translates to CAWSVYLNQPQHF. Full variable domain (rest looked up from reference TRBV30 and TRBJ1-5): SQTIHQWPATLVQPVGSPLSLECTVEGTSNPNLYWYRQAAGRGLQLLFYSVGIGQISSEVPQNLSASRPQDRQFILSSKKLLLSDSGFYLCAWSVYLNQPQHFGDGTRLSIL.

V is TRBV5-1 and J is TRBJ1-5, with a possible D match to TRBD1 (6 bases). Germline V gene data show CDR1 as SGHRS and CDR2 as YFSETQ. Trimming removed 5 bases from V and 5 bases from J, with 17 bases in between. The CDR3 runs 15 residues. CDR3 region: CASRPTDSWDQPQHF. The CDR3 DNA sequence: TGCGCCAGCAGGCCTACGGACAGCTGGGATCAGCCCCAGCATTTT.

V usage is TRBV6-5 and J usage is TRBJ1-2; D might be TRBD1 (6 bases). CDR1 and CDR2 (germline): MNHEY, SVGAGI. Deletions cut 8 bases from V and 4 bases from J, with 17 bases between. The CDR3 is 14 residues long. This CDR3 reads CASGKTGYRYGYTF. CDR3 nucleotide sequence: TGTGCCAGCGGAAAAACAGGGTATCGCTATGGCTACACCTTC.

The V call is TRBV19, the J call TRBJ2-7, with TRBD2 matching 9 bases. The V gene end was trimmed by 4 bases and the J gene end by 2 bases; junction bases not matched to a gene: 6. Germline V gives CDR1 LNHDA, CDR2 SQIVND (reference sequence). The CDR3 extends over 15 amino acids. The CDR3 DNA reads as TGTGCCAGTAGTAACGGCGCGGGGGGGACCTACGAGCAGTACTTC. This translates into CASSNGAGGTYEQYF.

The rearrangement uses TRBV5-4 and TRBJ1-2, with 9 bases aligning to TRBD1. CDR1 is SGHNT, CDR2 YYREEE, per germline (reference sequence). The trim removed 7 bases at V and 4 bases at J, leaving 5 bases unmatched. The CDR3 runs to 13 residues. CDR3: CASSGTGSYGYTF. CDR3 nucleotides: TGTGCCAGCTCCGGGACAGGGTCCTATGGCTACACCTTC.

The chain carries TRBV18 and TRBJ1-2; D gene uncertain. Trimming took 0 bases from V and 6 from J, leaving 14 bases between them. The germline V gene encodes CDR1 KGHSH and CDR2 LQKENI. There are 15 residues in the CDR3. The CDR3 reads CASSPPGPIWDGYTF. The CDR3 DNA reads TGTGCCAGCTCACCACCGGGCCCTATATGGGATGGCTACACCTTC.

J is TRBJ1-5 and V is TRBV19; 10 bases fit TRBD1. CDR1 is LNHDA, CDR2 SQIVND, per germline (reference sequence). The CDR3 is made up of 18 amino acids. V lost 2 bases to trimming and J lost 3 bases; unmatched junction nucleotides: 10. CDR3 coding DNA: TGTGCCAGTAGTATACACCGGGACAGGGGAAGAGACAATCAGCCCCAGCATTTT. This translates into CASSIHRDRGRDNQPQHF.

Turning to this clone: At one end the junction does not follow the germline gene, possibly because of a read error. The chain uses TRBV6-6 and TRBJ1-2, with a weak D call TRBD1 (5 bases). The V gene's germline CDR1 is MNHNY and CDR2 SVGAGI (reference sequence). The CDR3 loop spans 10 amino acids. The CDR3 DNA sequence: TGTGCCATAAGACAGCTGAGCCCCGTCTTC. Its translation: CAIRQLSPVF.

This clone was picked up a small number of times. CDR3 DNA sequence: TGTGCCAGCAGCGTCAGACAGGGGAGCAATCAGCCCCAGCATTTT. Residues: CASSVRQGSNQPQHF. The rearrangement links TRBV7-8 to TRBJ1-5; 8 nucleotides agree with TRBD1. CDR3 length equals 15 residues. Germline assignment: CDR1 SGHVS and CDR2 FQNEAQ. V shed 5 bases and J 1 base; nucleotides not matched to a gene: 4.